The text below deals with one TCR beta chain. The target antigen is unknown. The data belong to a study of shared clonotypes between healthy human individuals. General study results and limits: Clonotype sharing across several donors was observed for around 4.8% of naive CD4 clonotypes.

Only CD45RO-negative cells positively selected for CCR7 counted as naive CD8 cells, so terminally differentiated effector memory CD45RA+ cells were excluded. In the sorted-subset replicate PCRs, 200 ng DNA, tens of thousands of T cell genomes, was used. Profiling relied on immunoSEQ multiplex PCR, and the TCRdb table lists in-frame clones only, not all of them. The repertoire holds millions of clones, with 85% to 95% as singletons. This CDR3 is built from 14 residues. Germline V gene lookup returns CDR1 MNHEY and CDR2 SMNVEV (reference sequence). V gave up 7 bases and J gave up 2 bases, with 12 bases separating them.

The rearrangement joins TRBV27 to TRBJ2-1, with a possible D match to TRBD1 (5 bases). Sequenced sample: naive CD8+ T cells sorted from blood. The receptor was derived from a man aged 18 to 29 in good health. The DNA for the CDR3 is TGTGCCAGCAACGTCCAGGGCCCCTACAATGAGCAGTTCTTC. Translated, it gives CASNVQGPYNEQFF.